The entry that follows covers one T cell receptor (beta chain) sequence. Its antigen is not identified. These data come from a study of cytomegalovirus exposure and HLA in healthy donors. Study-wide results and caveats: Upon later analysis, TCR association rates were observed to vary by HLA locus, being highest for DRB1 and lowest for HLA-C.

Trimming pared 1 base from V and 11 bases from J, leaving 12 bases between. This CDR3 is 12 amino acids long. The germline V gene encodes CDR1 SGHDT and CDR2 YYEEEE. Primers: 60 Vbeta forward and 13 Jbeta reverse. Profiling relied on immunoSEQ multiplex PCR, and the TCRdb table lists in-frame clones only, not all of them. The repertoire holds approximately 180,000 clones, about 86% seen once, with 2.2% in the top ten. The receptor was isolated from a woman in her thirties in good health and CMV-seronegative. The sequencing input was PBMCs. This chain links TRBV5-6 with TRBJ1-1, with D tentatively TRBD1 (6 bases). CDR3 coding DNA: TGTGCCAGCAGCTTGCGGGGGCGGGAGGCTTTCTTT. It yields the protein CASSLRGREAFF.